Listed here is a single TCR beta chain. What it binds is unknown. Donors sampled were nominally healthy, though unrecorded immune exposures were likely. The PCR employed 60 Vbeta primers together with 13 Jbeta primers. Profiled with immunoSEQ multiplex PCR; TCRdb holds only in-frame clones, not every one. The sample consists of 85,000 to 120,000 clones, about 70% of them appearing once. The data originate from a study of cytomegalovirus exposure and HLA in healthy donors. Study conclusions and caveats: A prior analysis recorded that most TCR beta V segments were productive about 90% or about 30% of the time.

Trimming cost V 8 bases and J 5 bases, with 13 bases left between them. The CDR3 length is 13 residues. Germline CDR1 and CDR2: LNHDA and SQIVND (reference sequence). The specimen sequenced was PBMCs. The chain links TRBV19 to TRBJ1-5, with D tentatively TRBD1 (6 bases). This sequence was found in a woman aged 45 to 65 in good health and CMV-seropositive. The CDR3: CASRRGVDQPQHF. As DNA, the CDR3 is TGTGCCAGTCGTAGGGGGGTGGATCAGCCCCAGCATTTT.